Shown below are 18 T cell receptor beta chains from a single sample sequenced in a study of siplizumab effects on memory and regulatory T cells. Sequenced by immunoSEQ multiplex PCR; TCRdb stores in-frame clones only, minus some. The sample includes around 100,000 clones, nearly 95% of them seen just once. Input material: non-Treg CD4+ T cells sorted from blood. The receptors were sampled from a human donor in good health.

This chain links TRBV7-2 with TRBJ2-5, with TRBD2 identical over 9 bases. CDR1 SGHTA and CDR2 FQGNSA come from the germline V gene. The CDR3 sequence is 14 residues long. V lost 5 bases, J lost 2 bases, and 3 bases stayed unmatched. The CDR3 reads CASSTSGPQETQYF. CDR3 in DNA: TGTGCCAGCAGCACTAGCGGGCCGCAAGAGACCCAGTACTTC.

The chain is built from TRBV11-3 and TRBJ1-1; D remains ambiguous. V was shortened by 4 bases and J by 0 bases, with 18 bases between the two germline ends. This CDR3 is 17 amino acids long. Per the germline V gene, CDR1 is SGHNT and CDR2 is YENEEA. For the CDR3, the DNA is TGTGCCAGCAGCTATGACGACACCGTAGGCATGAACACTGAAGCTTTCTTT. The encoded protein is CASSYDDTVGMNTEAFF.

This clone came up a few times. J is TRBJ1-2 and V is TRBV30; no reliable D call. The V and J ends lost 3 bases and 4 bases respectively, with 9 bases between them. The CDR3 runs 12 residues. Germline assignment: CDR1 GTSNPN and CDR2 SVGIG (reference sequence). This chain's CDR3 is CAWSELFYGYTF. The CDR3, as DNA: TGTGCCTGGAGCGAGCTTTTCTATGGCTACACCTTC.

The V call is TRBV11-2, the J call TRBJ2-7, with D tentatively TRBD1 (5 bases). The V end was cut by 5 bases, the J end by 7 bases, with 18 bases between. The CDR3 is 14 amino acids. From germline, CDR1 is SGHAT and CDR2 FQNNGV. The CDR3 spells CASSRDRGSTEQYF. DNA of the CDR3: TGTGCCAGCAGCCGAGACAGAGGATCTACGGAGCAGTACTTC.

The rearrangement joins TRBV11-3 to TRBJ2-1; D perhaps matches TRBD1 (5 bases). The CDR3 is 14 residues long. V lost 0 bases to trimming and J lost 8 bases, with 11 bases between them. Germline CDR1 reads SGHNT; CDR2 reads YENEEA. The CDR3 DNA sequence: TGTGCCAGCAGCTTAGATTACAGGTACCATGAGCAGTTCTTC. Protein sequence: CASSLDYRYHEQFF.

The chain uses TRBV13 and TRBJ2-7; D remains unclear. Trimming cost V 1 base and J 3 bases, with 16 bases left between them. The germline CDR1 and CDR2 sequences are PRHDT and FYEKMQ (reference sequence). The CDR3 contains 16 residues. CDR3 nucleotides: TGTGCCAGCAGCTTAGTCTTTTTGGGCAGAAGCTACGAGCAGTACTTC. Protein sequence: CASSLVFLGRSYEQYF.

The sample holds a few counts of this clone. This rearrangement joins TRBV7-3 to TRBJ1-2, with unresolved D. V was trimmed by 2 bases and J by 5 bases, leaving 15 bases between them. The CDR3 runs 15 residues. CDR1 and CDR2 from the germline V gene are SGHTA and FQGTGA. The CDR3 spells CASSLSGGTSYGYTF. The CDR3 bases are TGTGCCAGCAGCTTATCCGGCGGCACCTCTTATGGCTACACCTTC.

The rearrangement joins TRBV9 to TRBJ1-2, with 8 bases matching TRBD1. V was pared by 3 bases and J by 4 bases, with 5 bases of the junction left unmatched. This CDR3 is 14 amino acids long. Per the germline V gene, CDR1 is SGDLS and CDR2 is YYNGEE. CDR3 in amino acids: CASSDGQGSYGYTF. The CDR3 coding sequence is TGTGCCAGCAGCGACGGACAGGGAAGCTATGGCTACACCTTC.

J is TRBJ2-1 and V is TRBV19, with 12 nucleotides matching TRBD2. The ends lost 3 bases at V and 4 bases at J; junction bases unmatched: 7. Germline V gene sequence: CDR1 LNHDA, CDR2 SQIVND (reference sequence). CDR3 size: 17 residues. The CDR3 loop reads CASSIFFGLAGYNEQFF. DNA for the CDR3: TGTGCCAGTAGTATTTTCTTCGGACTAGCGGGGTACAATGAGCAGTTCTTC. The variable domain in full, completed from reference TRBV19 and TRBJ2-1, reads DGGITQSPKYLFRKEGQNVTLSCEQNLNHDAMYWYRQDPGQGLRLIYYSQIVNDFQKGDIAEGYSVSREKKESFPLTVTSAQKNPTAFYLCASSIFFGLAGYNEQFFGPGTRLTVL.

CDR3 in DNA: TGCAGCGTTCGGTCGGGGACAGGGGTGACAGATACGCAGTATTTT. It codes for CSVRSGTGVTDTQYF. The J gene is TRBJ2-3, the V gene TRBV29-1; 10 bases fit TRBD1. J was trimmed by 3 bases and V by 5 bases; bases with no gene match: 8. Germline CDR1 and CDR2: SQVTM and ANQGSEA. This CDR3 is 15 amino acids long.

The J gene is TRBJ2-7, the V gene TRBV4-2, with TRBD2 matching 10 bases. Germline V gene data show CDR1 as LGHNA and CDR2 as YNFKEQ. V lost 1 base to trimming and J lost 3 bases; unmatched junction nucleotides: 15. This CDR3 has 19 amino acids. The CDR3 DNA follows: TGTGCCAGCAGCCAAGGTGACCGATTAGCGGGGGGTGCCCTCTACGAGCAGTACTTC. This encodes CASSQGDRLAGGALYEQYF.

CDR3 amino acids: CASSPPGQGKREQYF. The CDR3 DNA reads as TGTGCCAGCTCACCCCCGGGACAGGGGAAAAGGGAGCAGTACTTC. The chain carries TRBV18 and TRBJ2-7, with TRBD1 matching 10 bases. CDR1 KGHSH and CDR2 LQKENI come from the germline V gene. The CDR3 sequence is 15 residues long. Trimming cost V 3 bases and J 7 bases; bases outside gene matches: 9.

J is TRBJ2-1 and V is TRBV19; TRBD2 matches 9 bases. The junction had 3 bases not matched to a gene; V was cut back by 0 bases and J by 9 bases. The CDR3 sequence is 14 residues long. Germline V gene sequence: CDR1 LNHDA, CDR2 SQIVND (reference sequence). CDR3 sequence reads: CASSIEGLAGEQFF. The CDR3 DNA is TGTGCCAGTAGTATAGAGGGACTAGCAGGTGAGCAGTTCTTC.

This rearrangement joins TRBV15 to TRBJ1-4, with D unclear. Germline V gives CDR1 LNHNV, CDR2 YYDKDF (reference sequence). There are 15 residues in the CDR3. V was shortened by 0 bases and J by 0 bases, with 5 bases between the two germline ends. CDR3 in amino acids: CATSRDLSTNEKLFF. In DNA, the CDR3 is TGTGCCACCAGCAGAGATCTTTCAACTAATGAAAAACTGTTTTTT.

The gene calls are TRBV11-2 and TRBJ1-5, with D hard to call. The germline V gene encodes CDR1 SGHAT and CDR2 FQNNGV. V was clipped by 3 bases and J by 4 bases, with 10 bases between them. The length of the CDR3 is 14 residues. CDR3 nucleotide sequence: TGTGCCAGCAGCTTGGACGGAAGGAATCAGCCCCAGCATTTT. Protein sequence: CASSLDGRNQPQHF.

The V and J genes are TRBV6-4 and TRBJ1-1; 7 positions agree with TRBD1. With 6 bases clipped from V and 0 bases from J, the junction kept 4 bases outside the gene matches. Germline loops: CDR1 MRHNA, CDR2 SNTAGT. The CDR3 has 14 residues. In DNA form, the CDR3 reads TGTGCCAGCAGAGGGACAGATTTGAACACTGAAGCTTTCTTT. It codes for CASRGTDLNTEAFF.

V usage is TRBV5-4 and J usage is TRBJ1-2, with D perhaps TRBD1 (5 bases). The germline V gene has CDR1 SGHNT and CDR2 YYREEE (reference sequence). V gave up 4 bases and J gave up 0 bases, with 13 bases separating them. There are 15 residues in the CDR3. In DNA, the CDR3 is TGTGCCAGCAGCCCCGGAGGGACGGCTAACTATGGCTACACCTTC. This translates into CASSPGGTANYGYTF.

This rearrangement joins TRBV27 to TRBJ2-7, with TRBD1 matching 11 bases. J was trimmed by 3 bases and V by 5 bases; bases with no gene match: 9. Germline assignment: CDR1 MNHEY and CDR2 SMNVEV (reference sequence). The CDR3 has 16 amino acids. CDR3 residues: CASSPAGQGAFYEQYF. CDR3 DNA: TGTGCCAGCAGTCCAGCCGGACAGGGGGCTTTCTACGAGCAGTACTTC.